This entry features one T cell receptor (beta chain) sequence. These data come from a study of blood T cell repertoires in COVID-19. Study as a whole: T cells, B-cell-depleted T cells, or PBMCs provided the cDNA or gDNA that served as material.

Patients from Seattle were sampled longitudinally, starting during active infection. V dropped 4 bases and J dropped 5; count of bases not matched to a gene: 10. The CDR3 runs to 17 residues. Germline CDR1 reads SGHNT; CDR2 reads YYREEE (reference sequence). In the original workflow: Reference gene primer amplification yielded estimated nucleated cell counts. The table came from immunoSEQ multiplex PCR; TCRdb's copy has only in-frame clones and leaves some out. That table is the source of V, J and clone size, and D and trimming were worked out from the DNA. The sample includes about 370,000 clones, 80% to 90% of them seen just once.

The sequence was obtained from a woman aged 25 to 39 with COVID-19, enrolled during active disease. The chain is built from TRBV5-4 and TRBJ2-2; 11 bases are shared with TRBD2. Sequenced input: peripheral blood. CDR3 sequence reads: CASSGGTSGRATGELFF. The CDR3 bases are TGTGCCAGCAGCGGGGGGACTAGCGGAAGGGCTACCGGGGAGCTGTTTTTT. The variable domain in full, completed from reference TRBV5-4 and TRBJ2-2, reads ETGVTQSPTHLIKTRGQQVTLRCSSQSGHNTVSWYQQALGQGPQFIFQYYREEENGRGNFPPRFSGLQFPNYSSELNVNALELDDSALYLCASSGGTSGRATGELFFGEGSRLTVL.